Following are 3 T cell receptor beta chains from one sample sequenced in a study of regulatory T cells in long-lasting Graves disease. The time point: newly diagnosed GD, antithyroid drugs for less than 3 months. After RNA was extracted from PBMCs, the TCR library was made from it. Building of the TCR beta libraries involved iRepertoire HTBI primers and Arm-PCR of CDR3 regions. TCRdb reprocessed the multiplex PCR reads via MiXCR and lists one record per CDR3 protein. The sample holds about 500,000 distinct CDR3 sequences, roughly 15% seen once. These data were also filed under a second study, of T cells in Graves' hyperthyroidism and ophthalmopathy.

The sample consisted of peripheral blood mononuclear cells (PBMCs), taken at new diagnosis, from a patient treated with antithyroid drugs. The receptors stem from a man aged 40-49 years with Graves disease.

V gene TRBV2 combines with J gene TRBJ1-2; D may be TRBD1 (5 bases). The CDR3 totals 13 residues. The germline CDR1 and CDR2 sequences are SNHLY and FYNNEI. Deletions cut 5 bases from V and 7 bases from J, with 14 bases between. CDR3 loop: CASSLGDGTGYTF. In DNA form, the CDR3 reads TGTGCCAGCAGTTTAGGGGATGGGACTGGCTACACCTTC.

This clonotype was observed a few times. This chain connects TRBV5-1 to TRBJ1-4, with no clear D. V gave up 4 bases and J gave up 4 bases, with 8 bases separating them. This CDR3 region has 13 residues. CDR1 and CDR2 from the germline V gene are SGHRS and YFSETQ. The CDR3 sequence: CASSLQDNEKLFF. The CDR3, as DNA: TGCGCCAGCAGCCTGCAGGATAATGAAAAACTGTTTTTT.

This clonotype was observed many times. Here the CDR3 reads CASSIDRGDTEAFF. CDR3 DNA sequence: TGTGCCAGCAGCATAGACAGGGGAGACACTGAAGCTTTCTTT. The chain couples TRBV2 to TRBJ1-1; the match to TRBD1 covers 8 bases. V dropped 6 bases and J dropped 3; count of bases not matched to a gene: 6. The CDR3 loop spans 14 amino acids. The germline CDR1 and CDR2 sequences are SNHLY and FYNNEI.